This T cell receptor beta chain stems from a study of CD8+CD57+ T cells in acquired aplastic anemia. Overall study context: Sorting CD4+ and CD8+ cells gave DNA averaging about 3.3 ug.

CDR3 and TCR beta VDJ profiling relied on a genomic DNA template. MiXCR, applied by TCRdb to the reads, yields one record per CDR3 protein. The sample lists under 200,000 distinct CDR3 sequences; about 45% were seen once. The CDR3 runs 15 residues. Germline values: CDR1 MGHRA, CDR2 YSYEKL. V trimming: 2 bases; J trimming: 5 bases; junction bases outside the gene matches: 4. Patients picked for sequencing had shown CD8+CD57+ cell expansion detected by flow cytometry. The enrolled patients all had severe acquired aplastic anemia. There was no therapy given to any patient before the blood sampling took place. This clonotype was seen many times. Its antigen is still unknown. Findings of the study overall: Patients and controls were found to share twenty-nine CD8+ CDR3 sequences.

The origin of this receptor is a human donor with aplastic anemia. The chain is built from TRBV4-1 and TRBJ2-2; 8 bases line up with TRBD1. The sequenced sample consisted of sorted CD4+, CD8+, or CD8+CD57+ T cells (not recorded which) from PBMCs. CDR3 amino acids: CASSQPTGETGELFF. CDR3 DNA sequence: TGCGCCAGCAGCCAACCGACAGGGGAAACCGGGGAGCTGTTTTTT.